The 32 T cell receptor beta chains below come from one sample, sequenced in a study of shared clonotypes between healthy human individuals (dated by TCRdb to the early 2020s). Library preparation was by the immunoSEQ multiplex PCR assay. TCRdb took this table from immuneACCESS and kept in-frame rearrangements with V and J called. Such tables lack part of the clones; where checked against another copy, unresolved V genes explain under half of the gap, and the rest is unexplained. The sample records around 240,000 clones, about 69% of which are singletons. The ten largest clones add up to 11% of the sample. Material: memory CD4+ T cells sorted from blood. According to the study, the label for this sample's cell subset or site signals: CD45RA-negative fraction. These receptors all stem from a man aged 30 to 39 in good health.

The CDR3 nucleotides read TGTGCCACCTCCCCCGTTGGAGGCTCCTACGAGCAGTACTTC. This gives the protein CATSPVGGSYEQYF. The chain couples TRBV19 to TRBJ2-7; D possibly corresponds to TRBD2 (5 bases). V lost 10 bases to trimming and J lost 0 bases, with 16 bases between them. Germline assignment: CDR1 LNHDA and CDR2 SQIVND (reference sequence). This CDR3 comprises 14 residues.

V is TRBV6-1 and J is TRBJ2-7, with 8 bases identical to TRBD1. Per the germline V gene, CDR1 is MNHNS and CDR2 is SASEGT. The CDR3 totals 14 residues. V gave up 4 bases and J gave up 7 bases; unmatched junction bases: 9. This CDR3 reads CASSGGTGPKEQYF. CDR3 DNA sequence: TGTGCCAGCAGTGGTGGGACAGGCCCTAAAGAGCAGTACTTC.

The chain employs TRBV5-1 and TRBJ2-5; possibly TRBD2 for D (5 bases). The CDR3 consists of 12 residues. CDR1 is SGHRS and CDR2 is YFSETQ in the germline V gene. With 5 bases removed from V and 2 bases from J, the gap between germline ends came to 7 bases. The CDR3 nucleotides read TGCGCCAGCAGGAGGGAACAAGAGACCCAGTACTTC. It codes for CASRREQETQYF.

V and J are TRBV9 and TRBJ2-7; D call uncertain. CDR1 SGDLS and CDR2 YYNGEE come from the germline V gene. CDR3 length equals 13 residues. V lost 5 bases and J 1 base, leaving 10 bases between the germline ends. The chain's CDR3 is CASSRDVSYEQYF. The DNA of the CDR3 is TGTGCCAGCAGTAGAGACGTATCCTACGAGCAGTACTTC.

The V call is TRBV18, the J call TRBJ1-1; D is uncertain. V was cut by 6 bases and J by 6 bases, with 14 bases left in between. CDR1 is KGHSH and CDR2 is LQKENI in the germline V gene. This CDR3 region has 13 residues. CDR3 in DNA: TGTGCCAGCTCTCCGGACCTTGGCGCTGAAGCTTTCTTT. Protein product: CASSPDLGAEAFF.

This clone was seen a handful of times. The chain couples TRBV5-4 to TRBJ1-3; D remains ambiguous. CDR1 is SGHNT, CDR2 YYREEE, per germline (reference sequence). This CDR3 has 13 amino acids. V shed 4 bases and J shed 3 bases, with 8 bases lying between them. CDR3 region: CASSPGGGNTIYF. CDR3 bases: TGTGCCAGCAGCCCTGGTGGTGGAAACACCATATATTTT.

The J gene is TRBJ1-4, the V gene TRBV18, with TRBD1 matching 9 bases. J lost 8 bases, V lost 2 bases, and 9 bases had no gene match. Germline values: CDR1 KGHSH, CDR2 LQKENI. The CDR3 totals 16 residues. The CDR3 region is CASSPISGTGFEKLFF. In DNA, the CDR3 is TGTGCCAGCTCACCAATTTCCGGGACAGGGTTCGAAAAACTGTTTTTT.

The chain uses TRBV6-1 and TRBJ2-4; the match to TRBD1 covers 8 bases. J was trimmed by 0 bases and V by 2 bases; bases with no gene match: 3. The CDR3 runs to 16 residues. Looked up from germline, CDR1 is MNHNS and CDR2 is SASEGT. The CDR3 coding sequence is TGTGCCAGCAGTGAAACAGGGGGTAGAGCCAAAAACATTCAGTACTTC. Amino acids: CASSETGGRAKNIQYF.

The gene calls are TRBV5-1 and TRBJ1-5; D is uncertain. The CDR3 extends over 13 amino acids. Germline CDR1 SGHRS, CDR2 YFSETQ. V was cut by 0 bases and J by 9 bases, with 10 bases left in between. The chain's CDR3 is CASSLAGFGPQHF. The CDR3 coding sequence is TGCGCCAGCAGCTTGGCCGGGTTTGGGCCCCAGCATTTT.

The V gene is TRBV28, the J gene TRBJ1-5, with a possible D match to TRBD1 (5 bases). The V gene lost 4 bases and the J gene lost 5 bases, with 21 bases spanning the gap. CDR1 and CDR2 (germline): MDHEN, SYDVKM. The CDR3 length is 17 residues. The CDR3 protein is CASSSMISRVGDQPQHF. In DNA, the CDR3 is TGTGCCAGCAGTTCAATGATTTCGCGGGTAGGGGATCAGCCCCAGCATTTT.

The J gene is TRBJ2-3, the V gene TRBV9; 13 bases fit TRBD2. V trimming: 3 bases; J trimming: 6 bases; junction bases outside the gene matches: 10. The CDR3 sequence is 17 residues long. The germline V gene has CDR1 SGDLS and CDR2 YYNGEE. In nucleotides, the CDR3 is TGTGCCAGCAGCGACACTAGCGGGAGGGCCAGATTTGATACGCAGTATTTT. It translates to CASSDTSGRARFDTQYF.

The CDR3 DNA follows: TGTGCCAGCAGTGAACTTGCGGGAGGTTACGAGCAGTACTTC. It codes for CASSELAGGYEQYF. The rearrangement links TRBV6-1 to TRBJ2-7; TRBD2 aligns across 8 bases. V lost 2 bases and J lost 4; bases outside the gene matches: 4. Germline CDR1 and CDR2: MNHNS and SASEGT. The CDR3 sequence is 14 residues long.

The rearrangement links TRBV6-6 to TRBJ2-7, with 7 bases that match TRBD1. Germline-derived CDR1 and CDR2 are MNHNY and SVGAGI (reference sequence). The CDR3 consists of 16 residues. V lost 8 bases, J lost 1 base, and 14 bases stayed unmatched. The chain's CDR3 is CASVSLDRDRSYEQYF. The CDR3 coding sequence is TGTGCCAGCGTGTCCCTAGACCGGGACAGATCCTACGAGCAGTACTTC.

This rearrangement joins TRBV5-8 to TRBJ2-1; 7 bases are shared with TRBD1. From germline, CDR1 is SGHTS and CDR2 YDEGEE. Losses at the gene ends were 0 bases for V and 10 bases for J; bases not matched to a gene: 10. The CDR3 has 15 residues. In DNA, the CDR3 is TGTGCCAGCAGCTTGGCCCCGACAGGGTTAGGAGAGCAGTTCTTC. This translates into CASSLAPTGLGEQFF.

This sequence joins TRBV27 and TRBJ2-1, with 11 bases aligning to TRBD1. The CDR3 totals 14 residues. With V trimmed by 2 bases and J by 7 bases, 1 base remained unmatched. The germline gives CDR1 MNHEY, CDR2 SMNVEV (reference sequence). CDR3: CASSLGTGGNEQFF. The CDR3 DNA follows: TGTGCCAGCAGTTTAGGGACAGGGGGTAATGAGCAGTTCTTC.

The chain uses TRBV28 and TRBJ2-2; 10 bases line up with TRBD2. The trim removed 6 bases at V and 5 bases at J, leaving 6 bases unmatched. The CDR3 sequence is 15 residues long. Germline V gene data show CDR1 as MDHEN and CDR2 as SYDVKM. This CDR3 is CASSPTSGTTGELFF. CDR3 sequence (DNA): TGTGCCAGCAGCCCTACTAGCGGGACGACCGGGGAGCTGTTTTTT.

This clone was detected only a few times. The V call is TRBV27, the J call TRBJ2-2, with D unclear. CDR3 length equals 14 residues. Trimming removed 5 bases from V and 1 base from J, with 8 bases in between. Germline V gene sequence: CDR1 MNHEY, CDR2 SMNVEV (reference sequence). The CDR3 reads CASSPTQNTGELFF. The CDR3 DNA sequence: TGTGCCAGCAGTCCCACCCAGAACACCGGGGAGCTGTTTTTT.

The chain uses TRBV5-4 and TRBJ2-7; 8 bases align to TRBD1. The CDR3 has 16 amino acids. Germline V gene sequence: CDR1 SGHNT, CDR2 YYREEE (reference sequence). The trim removed 0 bases at V and 1 base at J, leaving 6 bases unmatched. This CDR3 reads CASSLGHRGSSYEQYF. CDR3 bases: TGTGCCAGCAGCTTGGGGCACAGGGGGTCATCCTACGAGCAGTACTTC.

This clone was found a few times. The rearrangement links TRBV9 to TRBJ2-2; 7 positions agree with TRBD1. The CDR3 sequence is 15 residues long. V shed 1 base, J shed 5 bases, and the junction held 5 bases outside the gene matches. In germline, CDR1 is SGDLS, CDR2 YYNGEE. CDR3 DNA sequence: TGTGCCAGCAGCGTAACAGGGGTCGAAACCGGGGAGCTGTTTTTT. Its translation: CASSVTGVETGELFF.

The chain has TRBV5-6 and TRBJ2-5; no clear D gene. Germline V gene lookup returns CDR1 SGHDT and CDR2 YYEEEE. The CDR3 has 16 amino acids. Between the trimmed V and J ends, which lost 0 bases and 7 bases, there was a span of 19 bases. The CDR3 bases are TGTGCCAGCAGCTTGGGCCCCAGAGTCGACAAGGGGACCCAGTACTTC. Translating it yields CASSLGPRVDKGTQYF.

As for this clone: Other DNA variants within this sample encode the same CDR3. This chain links TRBV29-1 with TRBJ2-2, with TRBD1 matching 8 bases. The CDR3 is 13 amino acids. The J segment lost 2 bases and the V segment lost 6 bases, leaving 2 bases of the junction unmatched. The germline CDR1 and CDR2 sequences are SQVTM and ANQGSEA. CDR3 sequence: CSVDRGNTGELFF. CDR3 sequence (DNA): TGCAGCGTCGACAGGGGAAACACCGGGGAGCTGTTTTTT.

This chain links TRBV9 with TRBJ2-5; 10 bases map to TRBD1. CDR3 length equals 15 residues. Trimming at V came to 4 bases and at J to 4 bases, leaving 7 bases not matched to a gene. Germline lookup yields CDR1 SGDLS and CDR2 YYNGEE. CDR3 DNA sequence: TGTGCCAGCAGCTCTGGGACAGGGGAGACAGAGACCCAGTACTTC. This translates into CASSSGTGETETQYF.

This rearrangement joins TRBV4-2 to TRBJ2-2; TRBD2 matches at 15 bases. J was trimmed by 3 bases and V by 2 bases; bases with no gene match: 13. This CDR3 spans 21 amino acids. Germline V lookup: CDR1 LGHNA, CDR2 YNFKEQ. DNA of the CDR3: TGTGCCAGCAGCCAACGACTTCGGACTAGCGGGAGGGCCGAGGACACCGGGGAGCTGTTTTTT. This gives the protein CASSQRLRTSGRAEDTGELFF.

The chain combines TRBV6-1 with TRBJ1-2; 9 bases are shared with TRBD1. This CDR3 spans 15 amino acids. CDR1 and CDR2 from the germline V gene are MNHNS and SASEGT. V was clipped by 7 bases and J by 8 bases; unmatched bases: 14. The DNA of the CDR3 is TGTGCCAGCAATAACCGGGACAGGGTATTACGGGGCTACACCTTC. It is translated as CASNNRDRVLRGYTF.

The chain uses TRBV10-1 and TRBJ2-2; a weak D match, TRBD2 (6 bases). CDR3 size: 13 residues. CDR1 WNHNN and CDR2 SYGVQD come from the germline V gene (reference sequence). Trimming cost V 4 bases and J 5 bases, with 8 bases left between them. Written as DNA, the CDR3 is TGCGCCAGCAGTGGCCGGGGGACCGGGGAGCTGTTTTTT. It translates to CASSGRGTGELFF.

V gene TRBV4-1 combines with J gene TRBJ1-5; 7 positions match TRBD1. This CDR3 comprises 15 residues. Germline V gene data show CDR1 as MGHRA and CDR2 as YSYEKL. The V and J ends lost 3 bases and 7 bases, in that order; junction bases with no gene match: 9. The CDR3 reads CASSHVDREEQPQHF. The CDR3, as DNA: TGCGCCAGCAGCCATGTAGACAGGGAAGAGCAGCCCCAGCATTTT.

This chain joins TRBV10-3 and TRBJ2-5; D perhaps matches TRBD1 (5 bases). This CDR3 contains 14 residues. Germline CDR1 and CDR2: ENHRY and SYGVKD. Trimming stripped 4 bases from V and 3 bases from J, with 12 bases between. CDR3 bases: TGTGCCATCAGTGCAAATCAAGGGGAAGAGACCCAGTACTTC. Encoded protein: CAISANQGEETQYF.

This clone was detected a few times. This rearrangement joins TRBV7-2 to TRBJ2-1, with D uncertain. CDR3 size: 14 residues. The V end was cut by 3 bases, the J end by 4 bases, with 10 bases between. Looked up from germline, CDR1 is SGHTA and CDR2 is FQGNSA. CDR3 sequence reads: CASSLLDLYNEQFF. CDR3 nucleotides: TGTGCCAGCAGCTTGTTGGACCTATACAATGAGCAGTTCTTC.

In its sample, this clone was seen a few times. The chain has TRBV18 and TRBJ2-7; 7 bases align to TRBD1. CDR3 length: 14 residues. Trimming cost V 3 bases and J 4 bases; bases outside gene matches: 6. Germline V gives CDR1 KGHSH, CDR2 LQKENI. The CDR3: CASSPRGSRYEQYF. CDR3 DNA sequence: TGTGCCAGCTCACCCAGGGGGTCTAGGTACGAGCAGTACTTC.

This clone was seen more than once but under ten times. This chain links TRBV30 with TRBJ1-4; TRBD1 is a possible D gene (5 bases). Germline assignment: CDR1 GTSNPN and CDR2 SVGIG (reference sequence). Trimming left V 1 base short and J 7 bases short, with 7 bases between. The CDR3 has 12 amino acids. CDR3 in DNA: TGTGCCTGGAGTGACCAGGGTGAAAAACTGTTTTTT. Amino acid sequence: CAWSDQGEKLFF.

V and J are TRBV28 and TRBJ2-7; no definite D call. With 6 bases removed from V and 6 bases from J, the gap between germline ends came to 12 bases. Germline values: CDR1 MDHEN, CDR2 SYDVKM. The CDR3 length is 12 residues. The CDR3 spells CASSRPLLEQYF. The CDR3 bases are TGTGCCAGCAGCCGCCCCCTTCTCGAGCAGTACTTC.

The chain employs TRBV5-6 and TRBJ2-2, with TRBD2 matching 8 bases. Germline V gene data show CDR1 as SGHDT and CDR2 as YYEEEE. The CDR3 consists of 15 residues. V was pared by 2 bases and J by 7 bases, with 7 bases of the junction left unmatched. The CDR3 nucleotides are TGTGCCAGCAGCTTAGAGCGGGAGTACGTCGGGGAGCTGTTTTTT. Its protein product is CASSLEREYVGELFF. Looking up the rest from reference TRBV5-6 and TRBJ2-2 gives the full variable domain: DAGVTQSPTHLIKTRGQQVTLRCSPKSGHDTVSWYQQALGQGPQFIFQYYEEEERQRGNFPDRFSGHQFPNYSSELNVNALLLGDSALYLCASSLEREYVGELFFGEGSRLTVL.